The subject of this entry is one T cell receptor beta chain. Its antigen is undetermined. Germline and junction disagree at one end, which may indicate a read error. The CDR3 extends over 14 amino acids. CDR1 is DFQATT, CDR2 SNEGSKA, per germline (reference sequence). Molecular barcoding with unique molecular identifiers was used for the TCRbeta library. TCRdb reanalysed the PCR reads using MiXCR and keeps one entry per CDR3 protein. Among tens of thousands of distinct CDR3 sequences listed, 44% were seen once. The data were obtained in a study of T-cell reconstitution after alpha-beta-depleted transplantation in children. Study-level results: Reportedly, roughly two months post-transplant, alpha-beta T cells arose from several hundred expanded graft clones.

This sample comprised PBMCs, mostly from graft donor cells, obtained 360 days after TCRalphabeta/CD19-depleted stem cell transplant. The rearrangement uses TRBV20-1 and TRBJ2-7; the D is unclear. This TCR derives from a male patient between 5 and 17 years old who had a stem cell transplant for acute lymphoblastic leukemia, so the T cells may come from the graft donor. CDR3 DNA sequence: TGCAGTGCAAGAGGCCCACACCCCTCCTACGAGCAGTACTTC. Translated, it gives CSARGPHPSYEQYF.